Included here is one T cell receptor (beta chain) sequence, with context. Sample treatment: randomized to nivolumab then ipilimumab (arm A) or the reverse (arm B). DNA-damaging chemotherapy had not been given to any patient beforehand. The data were produced by immunoSEQ multiplex PCR, yet TCRdb's version contains in-frame clones alone and is incomplete. The sample has around 2,500 clones; approximately 20% are singletons. The data stem from a study of sequential checkpoint blockade in melanoma. Study at large: Both treatment sequences were followed by maintenance nivolumab. TCRβ was sequenced from DNA of about 94 pretreatment tumors.

Germline V gives CDR1 SGHDN, CDR2 FVKESK. The CDR3 length is 14 residues. The J segment lost 8 bases and the V segment lost 5 bases, leaving 8 bases of the junction unmatched. This TCR was sampled from a human donor with melanoma. Sample: tumor tissue (inferred from file names), taken from a patient given nivolumab and ipilimumab in sequence. This sequence joins TRBV14 and TRBJ2-1; 8 nucleotides match TRBD2. Written as DNA, the CDR3 is TGTGCCAGCAGCTACGGGACTAGTGAAGATGAGCAGTTCTTC. Its translation is CASSYGTSEDEQFF. Full variable domain (missing parts from reference TRBV14 and TRBJ2-1): EAGVTQFPSHSVIEKGQTVTLRCDPISGHDNLYWYRRVMGKEIKFLLHFVKESKQDESGMPNNRFLAERTGGTYSTLKVQPAELEDSGVYFCASSYGTSEDEQFFGPGTRLTVL.